Each of the 31 T cell receptor beta chains below was sequenced from the same sample in a study of blood T cell repertoires in COVID-19. The protocol was immunoSEQ multiplex PCR, while the TCRdb copy is restricted to in-frame clones and leaves out a portion. The profile shows 85,000 to 120,000 clones, under 90% of them singletons. Sequencing used peripheral blood. Source of these receptors: a woman in her sixties with acute or convalescent COVID-19.

Notes on this clone: The identical CDR3 is also encoded by other nucleotide sequences in the sample. DNA of the CDR3: TGTGCCAGTAGTAGAGGTAACACTGAAGCTTTCTTT. Its translation: CASSRGNTEAFF. The chain couples TRBV19 to TRBJ1-1; D is ambiguous. Trimming took off 4 bases at V and 2 bases at J, with 5 bases between the two ends. The germline V gene encodes CDR1 LNHDA and CDR2 SQIVND (reference sequence). This CDR3 is 12 amino acids long.

The V gene is TRBV28, the J gene TRBJ2-1; weak D call: TRBD2 (6 bases). V lost 7 bases to trimming and J lost 4 bases, with 11 bases between them. CDR1 and CDR2 (germline): MDHEN, SYDVKM. CDR3 length: 13 amino acids. The CDR3 DNA follows: TGTGCCAGCATCGGTAGCGGATACAATGAGCAGTTCTTC. Translating it yields CASIGSGYNEQFF. Full variable domain (rest looked up from reference TRBV28 and TRBJ2-1): DVKVTQSSRYLVKRTGEKVFLECVQDMDHENMFWYRQDPGLGLRLIYFSYDVKMKEKGDIPEGYSVSREKKERFSLILESASTNQTSMYLCASIGSGYNEQFFGPGTRLTVL.

The V and J genes are TRBV28 and TRBJ2-1; 8 nucleotides agree with TRBD1. This CDR3 region has 14 residues. From germline, CDR1 is MDHEN and CDR2 SYDVKM. V shed 1 base, J shed 7 bases, and the junction held 3 bases outside the gene matches. The DNA for the CDR3 is TGTGCCAGCAGTTTATTGGACAGGGCTAATGAGCAGTTCTTC. Translating gives CASSLLDRANEQFF.

This clone was observed a few times. The rearrangement joins TRBV12-3 or TRBV12-4 to TRBJ1-5; the D gene is possibly TRBD1 (6 bases). The V gene lost 6 bases and the J gene lost 5 bases, with 11 bases spanning the gap. This CDR3 region has 13 residues. The CDR3 spells CASRLQGDQPQHF. CDR3 sequence (DNA): TGTGCCAGCAGGTTACAGGGTGATCAGCCCCAGCATTTT.

The genes are TRBV5-1 and TRBJ1-2; D is possibly TRBD1 (5 bases). The CDR3 spans 15 residues. Trimming left V 0 bases short and J 2 bases short, with 11 bases between. The germline V gene has CDR1 SGHRS and CDR2 YFSETQ. Here the CDR3 reads CASSLEPGVNYGYTF. The CDR3 nucleotides are TGCGCCAGCAGCTTGGAACCGGGGGTGAACTATGGCTACACCTTC.

The chain is built from TRBV10-3 and TRBJ2-7, with 9 bases identical to TRBD1. The CDR3 consists of 14 residues. V trimming: 8 bases; J trimming: 1 base; junction bases outside the gene matches: 6. CDR1 ENHRY and CDR2 SYGVKD come from the germline V gene. The DNA of the CDR3 is TGTGCCATCGGCGGACAGGGGATTTCCTACGAGCAGTACTTC. Protein: CAIGGQGISYEQYF.

V is TRBV11-1 and J is TRBJ1-2; TRBD1 might be the D (6 bases). V was clipped by 1 base and J by 7 bases, with 10 bases between them. CDR3 length: 13 residues. Germline-derived CDR1 and CDR2 are SGHAT and FQDESV (reference sequence). In DNA, the CDR3 is TGTGCCAGCAGCTTAGAGGACAGTCGTGGCTACACCTTC. This sequence encodes CASSLEDSRGYTF. The full variable domain, completed using reference TRBV11-1 and TRBJ1-2, is EAEVAQSPRYKITEKSQAVAFWCDPISGHATLYWYRQILGQGPELLVQFQDESVVDDSQLPKDRFSAERLKGVDSTLKIQPAELGDSAMYLCASSLEDSRGYTFGSGTRLTVV.

The count of this clone is one. The chain is built from TRBV15 and TRBJ2-1; TRBD2 matches 9 bases. Germline V gene lookup returns CDR1 LNHNV and CDR2 YYDKDF (reference sequence). J was trimmed by 2 bases and V by 0 bases; bases with no gene match: 2. This CDR3 is 16 amino acids long. CDR3 coding DNA: TGTGCCACCAGCAGAGATAGCGGGGGAACCTACAATGAGCAGTTCTTC. Its translation is CATSRDSGGTYNEQFF. The full variable domain, with the rest looked up from reference TRBV15 and TRBJ2-1, is DAMVIQNPRYQVTQFGKPVTLSCSQTLNHNVMYWYQQKSSQAPKLLFHYYDKDFNNEADTPDNFQSRRPNTSFCFLDIRSPGLGDTAMYLCATSRDSGGTYNEQFFGPGTRLTVL.

This clone was detected once. This chain links TRBV19 with TRBJ1-5, with TRBD1 as a possible D gene (5 bases). The ends were cut back, 1 base at V and 4 bases at J, with 11 bases in the middle. Germline V gene data show CDR1 as LNHDA and CDR2 as SQIVND (reference sequence). This CDR3 spans 15 amino acids. The CDR3: CASSIGYGGNQPQHF. In DNA form, the CDR3 reads TGTGCCAGTAGTATAGGGTACGGGGGGAATCAGCCCCAGCATTTT. Full variable domain (outside the CDR3, taken from reference TRBV19 and TRBJ1-5): DGGITQSPKYLFRKEGQNVTLSCEQNLNHDAMYWYRQDPGQGLRLIYYSQIVNDFQKGDIAEGYSVSREKKESFPLTVTSAQKNPTAFYLCASSIGYGGNQPQHFGDGTRLSIL.

The V gene is TRBV7-2, the J gene TRBJ1-1, with 7 positions matching TRBD1. The ends lost 4 bases at V and 4 bases at J; junction bases unmatched: 3. From germline, CDR1 is SGHTA and CDR2 FQGNSA. The CDR3 runs to 13 residues. The CDR3 sequence is CASSYTGATEAFF. As DNA, the CDR3 is TGTGCCAGCAGCTACACAGGGGCCACTGAAGCTTTCTTT.

This chain links TRBV14 with TRBJ2-7; 8 bases match TRBD1. Per the germline V gene, CDR1 is SGHDN and CDR2 is FVKESK. This CDR3 comprises 15 residues. The junction had 7 bases not matched to a gene; V was cut back by 4 bases and J by 2 bases. CDR3 protein: CASSRYLGQAYEQYF. The CDR3 region has the DNA TGTGCCAGCAGCCGATACCTGGGACAGGCCTACGAGCAGTACTTC.

This chain joins TRBV7-6 and TRBJ1-2; D unresolved. Trimming removed 1 base from V and 4 bases from J, with 16 bases in between. Per germline, CDR1 SGHVS and CDR2 FNYEAQ. The CDR3 extends over 16 amino acids. For the CDR3, the DNA is TGTGCCAGCAGCTTAGAAGCGGATACGACCTCCTATGGCTACACCTTC. Its translation: CASSLEADTTSYGYTF.

V usage is TRBV5-1 and J usage is TRBJ2-7; weak D call: TRBD2 (5 bases). With 2 bases removed from V and 0 bases from J, the gap between germline ends came to 9 bases. The CDR3 contains 14 residues. Germline V gene sequence: CDR1 SGHRS, CDR2 YFSETQ. CDR3 bases: TGCGCCAGCAGCTTCGGGATTCCCTCCTACGAGCAGTACTTC. It specifies CASSFGIPSYEQYF.

The chain links TRBV19 to TRBJ1-5; TRBD1 is a possible D gene (5 bases). Germline CDR1 is LNHDA and CDR2 is SQIVND (reference sequence). Trimming shortened V by 5 bases and J by 2 bases, and 16 bases separated the two germline ends. The CDR3 is 16 amino acids. CDR3 nucleotide sequence: TGTGCCAGTAGTCCCCGGGACTGGTATGGCAATCAGCCCCAGCATTTT. This encodes CASSPRDWYGNQPQHF.

The chain links TRBV30 to TRBJ2-4, with 11 bases matching TRBD2. The CDR3 sequence is 17 residues long. From germline, CDR1 is GTSNPN and CDR2 SVGIG (reference sequence). Trimming took 1 base from V and 6 from J; bases not matched to a gene: 11. CDR3 amino acids: CAWSARSSGRAGNIQYF. The DNA of the CDR3 is TGTGCCTGGAGTGCCCGCAGTAGCGGGAGGGCGGGAAACATTCAGTACTTC. The whole variable domain, filled in from reference TRBV30 and TRBJ2-4, reads SQTIHQWPATLVQPVGSPLSLECTVEGTSNPNLYWYRQAAGRGLQLLFYSVGIGQISSEVPQNLSASRPQDRQFILSSKKLLLSDSGFYLCAWSARSSGRAGNIQYFGAGTRLSVL.

This chain connects TRBV18 to TRBJ2-7, with 9 bases identical to TRBD2. Per germline, CDR1 KGHSH and CDR2 LQKENI. The CDR3 consists of 14 residues. Unmatched junction bases numbered 5, after V lost 2 bases and J lost 6 bases. CDR3 sequence: CASSPSGRISEQYF. As DNA, the CDR3 is TGTGCCAGCTCACCAAGCGGGAGGATCTCCGAGCAGTACTTC.

This chain connects TRBV20-1 to TRBJ2-7; 7 bases align to TRBD1. V was pared by 4 bases and J by 6 bases, with 3 bases of the junction left unmatched. The germline V gene has CDR1 DFQATT and CDR2 SNEGSKA (reference sequence). The length of the CDR3 is 11 residues. DNA for the CDR3: TGCAGTGCTATACAGGGGAGCGAGCAGTACTTC. It codes for CSAIQGSEQYF.

The rearrangement uses TRBV5-1 and TRBJ2-5, with 7 bases fitting TRBD1. J gave up 5 bases and V 0 bases, and 7 bases lay outside the gene matches. The CDR3 has 15 amino acids. CDR1 is SGHRS, CDR2 YFSETQ, per germline. The CDR3 is CASSLDDRDGETQYF. The DNA of the CDR3 is TGCGCCAGCAGCTTGGACGACAGGGATGGGGAGACCCAGTACTTC.

V gene TRBV5-1 combines with J gene TRBJ1-1; D unresolved. CDR1 and CDR2 from the germline V gene are SGHRS and YFSETQ. CDR3 length equals 18 residues. The germline V and J ends were trimmed by 0 bases and 1 base, with 19 bases remaining between them. The CDR3 DNA follows: TGCGCCAGCAGCTTGGTCGGAATGCAAGCAGGATCGAACACTGAAGCTTTCTTT. Its translation is CASSLVGMQAGSNTEAFF.

This chain links TRBV6-5 with TRBJ2-7; 12 positions match TRBD2. The CDR3 is 15 residues long. With V trimmed by 5 bases and J by 4 bases, 6 bases remained unmatched. CDR1 and CDR2 from the germline V gene are MNHEY and SVGAGI. The CDR3 nucleotides are TGTGCCAGCAGTACCTGGACTAGCGGGAAATACGAGCAGTACTTC. Its translation is CASSTWTSGKYEQYF.

CDR3 region: CASRPAGTSGRSYNEQFF. CDR3 DNA: TGTGCCAGCAGACCCGCCGGGACTAGCGGGAGGTCCTACAATGAGCAGTTCTTC. The chain is built from TRBV28 and TRBJ2-1, with 15 nucleotides matching TRBD2. Germline V CDR1 and CDR2: MDHEN, SYDVKM. Trimming cost V 6 bases and J 1 base; bases outside gene matches: 7. This CDR3 is built from 18 residues.

The genes are TRBV9 and TRBJ2-5; 9 bases line up with TRBD1. The CDR3 runs 14 residues. CDR1 and CDR2 from the germline V gene are SGDLS and YYNGEE. J gave up 5 bases and V 4 bases, and 6 bases lay outside the gene matches. The CDR3 nucleotides read TGTGCCAGCAGCTTCACAGGGGGCTTGGAGACCCAGTACTTC. Translated: CASSFTGGLETQYF.

This clone is judged medium-sized. The chain links TRBV10-1 to TRBJ1-5, with D perhaps matching TRBD1 (5 bases). The CDR3 totals 14 residues. V lost 10 bases and J 2 bases, leaving 15 bases between the germline ends. Looked up from germline, CDR1 is WNHNN and CDR2 is SYGVQD (reference sequence). Written as DNA, the CDR3 is TGCGCCACGGGGGGAGGGCTGTGCAATCAGCCCCAGCATTTT. Its translation is CATGGGLCNQPQHF.

The V and J genes are TRBV5-4 and TRBJ2-7, with D hard to call. The CDR3 runs to 14 residues. Trimming removed 4 bases at V and 0 bases at J, with 11 bases between. Looked up from germline, CDR1 is SGHNT and CDR2 is YYREEE (reference sequence). The CDR3 here is CASSGDRYSYEQYF. CDR3 sequence (DNA): TGTGCCAGCAGCGGAGACCGATACTCCTACGAGCAGTACTTC.

This clone has only one observation. The rearrangement links TRBV10-3 to TRBJ2-7; 9 bases map to TRBD1. The ends lost 7 bases at V and 5 bases at J; junction bases unmatched: 6. This CDR3 spans 13 amino acids. CDR1 and CDR2 (germline): ENHRY, SYGVKD. The CDR3 region is CAINSGTGNEQYF. The CDR3, as DNA: TGTGCCATCAACTCCGGGACAGGGAACGAGCAGTACTTC.

This chain joins TRBV24-1 and TRBJ1-4; unclear D gene. This CDR3 is built from 19 residues. The V gene's germline CDR1 is KGHDR and CDR2 SFDVKD. Deletions cut 2 bases from V and 3 bases from J, with 21 bases between. The CDR3 reads CATSDSTQEIGWSNEKLFF. In nucleotides, the CDR3 is TGTGCCACCAGTGATTCAACCCAGGAAATTGGTTGGTCTAATGAAAAACTGTTTTTT.

The rearrangement joins TRBV9 to TRBJ2-1, with 9 bases fitting TRBD2. From germline, CDR1 is SGDLS and CDR2 YYNGEE. V dropped 0 bases and J dropped 2; count of bases not matched to a gene: 3. The CDR3 has 16 amino acids. Here the CDR3 DNA reads TGTGCCAGCAGCGTAGGGCGACTAGCGGCCTACAATGAGCAGTTCTTC. Its protein product is CASSVGRLAAYNEQFF.

This clone was seen more than once but under ten times. The J gene is TRBJ1-5, the V gene TRBV7-8, with D uncertain. V dropped 0 bases and J dropped 5 bases, with 2 bases sitting between them. The CDR3 sequence is 12 residues long. Germline CDR1 and CDR2: SGHVS and FQNEAQ. CDR3 bases: TGTGCCAGCAGCTTAGCCTATCAGCCCCAGCATTTT. This codes for CASSLAYQPQHF.

V gene TRBV7-2 combines with J gene TRBJ2-3; perhaps TRBD2 as D (5 bases). Trimming took 1 base from V and 6 from J, leaving 8 bases between them. The CDR3 consists of 13 residues. Germline V CDR1 and CDR2: SGHTA, FQGNSA. The CDR3 bases are TGTGCCAGCAGCTTAGTAGGCGGGGATACGCAGTATTTT. Its translation: CASSLVGGDTQYF.

Here the CDR3 DNA reads TGCGCCAGCAGCTTTGGCAGGGGGCCCACAGATACGCAGTATTTT. It codes for CASSFGRGPTDTQYF. This rearrangement joins TRBV5-1 to TRBJ2-3; 8 nucleotides agree with TRBD1. Germline trimming cut 2 bases from V and 2 bases from J; bases unmatched to any gene: 4. CDR3 length: 15 amino acids. Germline V gene data show CDR1 as SGHRS and CDR2 as YFSETQ.

The chain employs TRBV5-1 and TRBJ2-2; 13 nucleotides agree with TRBD2. Germline-derived CDR1 and CDR2 are SGHRS and YFSETQ. The CDR3 totals 16 residues. Losses at the gene ends were 1 base for V and 4 bases for J; bases not matched to a gene: 1. The CDR3 DNA is TGCGCCAGCAGCTTGACTAGCGGGGGGGCCACCGGGGAGCTGTTTTTT. It codes for CASSLTSGGATGELFF.